This entry lists 6 T cell receptor beta chains sequenced from one sample in a study of CD8+ T cells in alopecia areata. CD4+ cells of five or six patients were subjected to sorting into CD25+CD127- cells. RNA extraction was followed by reverse transcription into cDNA, which acted as the sequencing template. Only in-frame clones appear in the TCRdb table, and some are missing; sequencing was by immunoSEQ multiplex PCR. The sample lists just over 20,000 clones; approximately 60% were seen once. Sequences were obtained from CD4+ Tregs sorted from blood. The source is a human donor with alopecia areata.

J is TRBJ2-7 and V is TRBV2; D is unclear. Per the germline V gene, CDR1 is SNHLY and CDR2 is FYNNEI. This CDR3 has 12 residues. Trimming removed 6 bases at V and 4 bases at J, with 10 bases between. The CDR3: CASSRYPYEQYF. In DNA form, the CDR3 reads TGTGCCAGCAGCAGATATCCTTACGAGCAGTACTTC.

V is TRBV29-1 and J is TRBJ1-1, with D hard to call. CDR3 size: 10 residues. The V and J ends lost 7 bases and 5 bases respectively, with 8 bases between them. Germline V gene lookup returns CDR1 SQVTM and CDR2 ANQGSEA. This CDR3 is CSASSTEAFF. CDR3 in DNA: TGCAGCGCATCCTCGACTGAAGCTTTCTTT.

This clone showed up just a few times. J is TRBJ1-2 and V is TRBV7-2; 9 nucleotides align to TRBD1. The CDR3 length is 15 residues. From germline, CDR1 is SGHTA and CDR2 FQGNSA. With 4 bases clipped from V and 4 bases from J, the junction kept 7 bases outside the gene matches. The CDR3 sequence: CASSSPGQGSYGYTF. The CDR3 region has the DNA TGTGCCAGCAGCTCCCCGGGACAGGGTTCCTATGGCTACACCTTC.

The chain links TRBV11-1 to TRBJ2-5; D call uncertain. The CDR3 length is 16 residues. Trimming took off 4 bases at V and 2 bases at J, with 17 bases between the two ends. Germline CDR1 is SGHAT and CDR2 is FQDESV (reference sequence). CDR3 sequence (DNA): TGTGCCAGCAGCTCGGGTATAGGAATGGGGCAAGAGACCCAGTACTTC. It codes for CASSSGIGMGQETQYF.

V usage is TRBV6-6 and J usage is TRBJ2-1; D ambiguous. The germline V and J ends were trimmed by 6 bases and 9 bases, with 15 bases remaining between them. The length of the CDR3 is 13 residues. Germline CDR1 and CDR2: MNHNY and SVGAGI (reference sequence). The CDR3 region is CASSHGHASEQFF. The DNA of the CDR3 is TGTGCCAGCAGCCACGGCCATGCGAGTGAGCAGTTCTTC.

V and J are TRBV7-9 and TRBJ2-3; D remains unclear. V shed 5 bases and J shed 0 bases, with 9 bases lying between them. The CDR3 covers 14 residues. Germline V gene data show CDR1 as SEHNR and CDR2 as FQNEAQ (reference sequence). The CDR3 DNA follows: TGTGCCAGCAGCCGGGCTGGTAGCACAGATACGCAGTATTTT. Residues: CASSRAGSTDTQYF.